A single sample is the source of the 14 T cell receptor beta chains below, sequenced in a study of T cell repertoires in cytomegalovirus infection. TCRdb reprocessed the reads via MiXCR and lists one record per CDR3 protein. The data show under 200,000 distinct CDR3 sequences, more than 9% seen once. The sequencing sample was made of PBMCs. The receptors shown here come from a human donor in good health (CMV status not recorded). Some clones in this sample may be carry-over from other donors' samples.

The chain has TRBV20-1 and TRBJ2-4, with 9 bases that match TRBD1. This CDR3 region has 17 residues. Germline lookup yields CDR1 DFQATT and CDR2 SNEGSKA (reference sequence). With 0 bases clipped from V and 2 bases from J, the junction kept 8 bases outside the gene matches. The DNA of the CDR3 is TGCAGTGCTAGAGATCCGGCACAGGGGGCATCCAAAAACATTCAGTACTTC. It encodes CSARDPAQGASKNIQYF.

With regard to this clonotype: Because the CDR3 is missing its conserved closing phenylalanine or tryptophan, this is likely a read error. This sequence joins TRBV28 and TRBJ1-1; D gene unclear. Germline CDR1 reads MDHEN; CDR2 reads SYDVKM. CDR3 size: 15 residues. The germline V and J ends were trimmed by 7 bases and 1 base, with 16 bases remaining between them. The CDR3 protein is CASIFVLGGNTEAFL. CDR3 bases: TGTGCCAGCATCTTTGTATTGGGTGGGAACACTGAAGCTTTCTTG.

This clonotype was seen repeatedly, ten times or more. The V gene is TRBV7-2, the J gene TRBJ2-2, with D perhaps matching TRBD2 (5 bases). The CDR3 loop spans 16 amino acids. V lost 5 bases, J lost 1 base, and 14 bases lay in between. Germline V gene data show CDR1 as SGHTA and CDR2 as FQGNSA. CDR3 DNA: TGTGCCAGCAGCCCTAGGACTCTTATGAACACCGGGGAGCTGTTTTTT. This sequence encodes CASSPRTLMNTGELFF.

As regards this clonotype: The CDR3 end shows no conserved phenylalanine or tryptophan, and so a read error is likely. V usage is TRBV7-3 and J usage is TRBJ2-1, with 9 bases fitting TRBD2. The trim removed 5 bases at V and 7 bases at J, leaving 6 bases unmatched. The CDR3 runs to 14 residues. Germline V gene data show CDR1 as SGHTA and CDR2 as FQGTGA. This chain's CDR3 is CASSASGAVNEQFL. The CDR3 DNA sequence: TGTGCCAGCAGCGCTAGCGGGGCCGTAAATGAGCAGTTCCTC.

The CDR3 DNA is TGTGCCACTAATCGGAGTGGCACTGAAGCTTTCTTT. Translating gives CATNRSGTEAFF. The rearrangement joins TRBV10-3 to TRBJ1-1; D gene uncertain. This CDR3 contains 12 residues. V was trimmed by 10 bases and J by 4 bases, leaving 13 bases between them. The V gene's germline CDR1 is ENHRY and CDR2 SYGVKD.

There are many counts of this clonotype. The chain couples TRBV10-3 to TRBJ1-2; D unclear. Germline V gene data show CDR1 as ENHRY and CDR2 as SYGVKD. Trimming cost V 0 bases and J 5 bases, with 13 bases left between them. The CDR3 length is 15 residues. CDR3 coding DNA: TGTGCCATCAGTGAGTCTGCAGGCGGAGTTTATGGCTACACCTTC. This encodes CAISESAGGVYGYTF.

At least ten counts were recorded for this clonotype. This rearrangement joins TRBV19 to TRBJ1-2; no reliable D call. Germline V lookup: CDR1 LNHDA, CDR2 SQIVND (reference sequence). This CDR3 is built from 8 residues. Here the CDR3 DNA reads TGTGCGACGGATGGCTACACCTTC. Amino acid sequence: CATDGYTF.

The chain couples TRBV19 to TRBJ2-1; TRBD2 matches 9 bases. In germline, CDR1 is LNHDA, CDR2 SQIVND (reference sequence). The CDR3 spans 14 residues. Losses at the gene ends were 8 bases for V and 4 bases for J; bases not matched to a gene: 6. In nucleotides, the CDR3 is TGTGCCAGTTGTAGGCGGGGGGGGTACAATGAGCAGTTCTTC. This encodes CASCRRGGYNEQFF.

This clonotype has just one count. At one boundary the junction diverges from the germline segment, which might be a read error. CDR3: CASSEGTVPYDEQFF. The CDR3 bases are TGTGCCAGTAGTGAGGGGACAGTACCCTACGATGAGCAGTTCTTC. This chain uses TRBV19 with TRBJ2-1, with 7 bases that match TRBD1. Germline V gives CDR1 LNHDA, CDR2 SQIVND (reference sequence). This CDR3 is built from 15 residues.

V is TRBV28 and J is TRBJ2-3; 8 nucleotides line up with TRBD1. The germline V gene encodes CDR1 MDHEN and CDR2 SYDVKM. CDR3 length: 17 residues. V gave up 9 bases and J gave up 4 bases; unmatched junction bases: 18. CDR3 in amino acids: CASQYRTGLVVADTQYF. The CDR3 bases are TGTGCCAGTCAGTACCGGACAGGGTTGGTTGTAGCAGATACGCAGTATTTT.

This clonotype was observed a few times. V is TRBV14 and J is TRBJ1-1; 8 nucleotides agree with TRBD1. Germline-derived CDR1 and CDR2 are SGHDN and FVKESK. V trimming: 5 bases; J trimming: 5 bases; junction bases outside the gene matches: 7. This CDR3 has 14 amino acids. The CDR3 region is CASSAQDRGTEAFF. CDR3 coding DNA: TGTGCCAGCAGCGCCCAAGACAGGGGAACTGAAGCTTTCTTT. Drawing the rest from reference TRBV14 and TRBJ1-1, the complete variable domain is EAGVTQFPSHSVIEKGQTVTLRCDPISGHDNLYWYRRVMGKEIKFLLHFVKESKQDESGMPNNRFLAERTGGTYSTLKVQPAELEDSGVYFCASSAQDRGTEAFFGQGTRLTVV.

The chain is built from TRBV19 and TRBJ1-2; no definite D call. CDR1 is LNHDA and CDR2 is SQIVND in the germline V gene (reference sequence). V lost 7 bases to trimming and J lost 3 bases, with 9 bases between them. The CDR3 consists of 12 residues. CDR3 loop: CASKDAYYGYTF. Here the CDR3 DNA reads TGTGCCAGTAAGGACGCATACTATGGCTACACCTTC.

The V call is TRBV6-2 or TRBV6-3, the J call TRBJ1-5; possible D gene TRBD1, 6 bases. Per the germline V gene, CDR1 is MNHEY and CDR2 is SVGEGT. The V end lost 7 bases, the J end lost 2 bases, and 21 bases lay between the germline ends. The CDR3 contains 17 residues. The CDR3 reads CASTPRRYRAGNQPQHF. CDR3 sequence (DNA): TGTGCCAGCACCCCTAGGCGGTACAGGGCCGGCAATCAGCCCCAGCATTTT.

This clonotype has ten or more counts. The V gene is TRBV7-2, the J gene TRBJ2-3; D is possibly TRBD2 (5 bases). Per the germline V gene, CDR1 is SGHTA and CDR2 is FQGNSA. Trimming left V 4 bases short and J 3 bases short, with 8 bases between. This CDR3 comprises 13 residues. CDR3 sequence (DNA): TGTGCCAGCAGCTCGGAGCGGACAGATACGCAGTATTTT. Its translation: CASSSERTDTQYF.